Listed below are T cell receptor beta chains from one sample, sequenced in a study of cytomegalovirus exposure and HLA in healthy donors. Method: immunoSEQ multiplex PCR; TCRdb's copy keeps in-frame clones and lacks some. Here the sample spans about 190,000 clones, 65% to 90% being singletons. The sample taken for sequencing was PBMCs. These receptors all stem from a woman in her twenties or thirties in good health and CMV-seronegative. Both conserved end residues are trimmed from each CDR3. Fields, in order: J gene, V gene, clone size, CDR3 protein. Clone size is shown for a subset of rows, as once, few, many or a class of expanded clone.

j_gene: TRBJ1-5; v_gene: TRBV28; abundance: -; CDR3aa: ASSLPTRQPQH
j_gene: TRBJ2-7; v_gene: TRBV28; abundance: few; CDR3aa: ASSLTSREQY
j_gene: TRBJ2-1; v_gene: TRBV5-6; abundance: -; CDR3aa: ASSFLGGGVEQF
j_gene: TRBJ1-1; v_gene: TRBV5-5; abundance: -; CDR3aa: ASSLALLNTEAF
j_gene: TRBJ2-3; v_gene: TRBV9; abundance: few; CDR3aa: ASSVGGTVSTDTQY
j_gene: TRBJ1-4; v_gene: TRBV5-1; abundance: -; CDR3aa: ASSFIMTGGAANEKLF
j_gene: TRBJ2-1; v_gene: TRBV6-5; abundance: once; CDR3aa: ASSWLAGGNEQF
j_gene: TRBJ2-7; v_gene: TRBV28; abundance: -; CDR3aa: ASSLLEGVGQY
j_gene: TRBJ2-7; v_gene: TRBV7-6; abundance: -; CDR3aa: ASSQGQGASNEQY
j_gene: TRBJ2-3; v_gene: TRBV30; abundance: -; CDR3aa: AWVGGELNTDTQY
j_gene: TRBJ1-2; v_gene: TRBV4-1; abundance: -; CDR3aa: ASSQNRGNYGYT
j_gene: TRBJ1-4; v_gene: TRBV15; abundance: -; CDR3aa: ATSRFQGTTNEKLF
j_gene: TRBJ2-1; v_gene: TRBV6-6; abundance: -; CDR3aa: ASSELRAGAYHEQF
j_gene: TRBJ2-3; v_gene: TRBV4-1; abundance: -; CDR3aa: ASSPQGRGSTDTQY
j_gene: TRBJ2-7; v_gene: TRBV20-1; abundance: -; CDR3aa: SAGTPYEQY
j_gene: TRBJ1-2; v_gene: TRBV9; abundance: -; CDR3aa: ASSVDAGDAYGYT
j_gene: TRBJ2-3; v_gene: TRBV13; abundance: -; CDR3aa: ASSPRTSGNTQY
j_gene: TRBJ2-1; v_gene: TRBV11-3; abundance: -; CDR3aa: ASSLGLAVYNEQF
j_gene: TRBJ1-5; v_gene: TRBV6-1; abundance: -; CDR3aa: AGSEPRTGWGSNQPQH
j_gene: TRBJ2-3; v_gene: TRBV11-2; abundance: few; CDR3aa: ASVEGGILAEQSTDTQY
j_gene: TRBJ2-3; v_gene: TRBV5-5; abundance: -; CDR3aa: ASYTGIYTDTQY
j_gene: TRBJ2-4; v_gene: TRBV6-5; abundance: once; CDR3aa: ASSYAGSKNIQY
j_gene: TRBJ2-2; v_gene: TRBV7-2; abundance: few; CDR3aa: ASSLFSGNTGELF
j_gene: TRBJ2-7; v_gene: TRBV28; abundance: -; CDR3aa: ASGTAYEQY
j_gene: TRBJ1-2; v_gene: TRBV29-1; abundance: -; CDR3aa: SVEVHAGEGYT
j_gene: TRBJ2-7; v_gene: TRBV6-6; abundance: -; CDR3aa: ASSSAGSSYEQY
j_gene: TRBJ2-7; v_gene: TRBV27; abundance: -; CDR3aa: ASSLGGALSYEQY
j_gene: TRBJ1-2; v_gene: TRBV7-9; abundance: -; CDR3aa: ASSPRDYGYT
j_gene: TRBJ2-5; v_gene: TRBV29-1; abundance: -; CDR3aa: SSTSGSGQETQY
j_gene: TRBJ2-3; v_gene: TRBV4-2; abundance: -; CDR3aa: ASSQGGSRADTQY
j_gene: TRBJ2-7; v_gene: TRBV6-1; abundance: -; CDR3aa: ASRDRGSTYEQY
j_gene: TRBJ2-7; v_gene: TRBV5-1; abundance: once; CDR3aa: ASTPLGVDYEQY
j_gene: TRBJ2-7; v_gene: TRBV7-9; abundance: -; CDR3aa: ASSLVGGGRAWEQY
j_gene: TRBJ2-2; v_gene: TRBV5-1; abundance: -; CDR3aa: ASSPPGFSNTGELF
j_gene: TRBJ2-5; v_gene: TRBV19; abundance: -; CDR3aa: ASISSDAGAQY
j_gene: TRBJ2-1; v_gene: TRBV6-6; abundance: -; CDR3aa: ASSYLPGGRYNEQF
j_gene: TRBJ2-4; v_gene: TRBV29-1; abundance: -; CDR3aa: SVSTPQLKNIQY